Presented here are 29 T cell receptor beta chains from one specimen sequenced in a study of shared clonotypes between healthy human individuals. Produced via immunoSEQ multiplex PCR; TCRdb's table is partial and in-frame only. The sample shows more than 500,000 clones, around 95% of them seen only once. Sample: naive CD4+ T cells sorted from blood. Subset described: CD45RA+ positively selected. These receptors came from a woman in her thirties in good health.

This CDR3 reads CASSLDFFNSYEQYF. As DNA, the CDR3 is TGTGCCAGCAGCCTTGATTTTTTCAACTCCTACGAGCAGTACTTC. This chain uses TRBV28 with TRBJ2-7; D is ambiguous. Germline CDR1 reads MDHEN; CDR2 reads SYDVKM. The CDR3 length is 15 residues. Trimming left V 6 bases short and J 0 bases short, with 15 bases between. The full variable domain, rest sourced from reference TRBV28 and TRBJ2-7, is DVKVTQSSRYLVKRTGEKVFLECVQDMDHENMFWYRQDPGLGLRLIYFSYDVKMKEKGDIPEGYSVSREKKERFSLILESASTNQTSMYLCASSLDFFNSYEQYFGPGTRLTVT.

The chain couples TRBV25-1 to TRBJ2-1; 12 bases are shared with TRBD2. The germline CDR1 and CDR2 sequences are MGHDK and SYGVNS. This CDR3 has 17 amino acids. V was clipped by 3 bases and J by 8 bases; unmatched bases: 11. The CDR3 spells CASSESTSGSWADEQFF. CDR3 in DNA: TGTGCCAGCAGTGAGTCGACTAGCGGGAGCTGGGCTGATGAGCAGTTCTTC.

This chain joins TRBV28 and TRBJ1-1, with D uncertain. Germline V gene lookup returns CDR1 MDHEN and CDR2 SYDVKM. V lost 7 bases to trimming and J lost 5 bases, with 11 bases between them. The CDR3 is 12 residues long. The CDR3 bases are TGTGCCAGCAAGGCAAGATGGACTGAAGCTTTCTTT. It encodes CASKARWTEAFF. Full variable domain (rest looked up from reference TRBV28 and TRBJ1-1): DVKVTQSSRYLVKRTGEKVFLECVQDMDHENMFWYRQDPGLGLRLIYFSYDVKMKEKGDIPEGYSVSREKKERFSLILESASTNQTSMYLCASKARWTEAFFGQGTRLTVV.

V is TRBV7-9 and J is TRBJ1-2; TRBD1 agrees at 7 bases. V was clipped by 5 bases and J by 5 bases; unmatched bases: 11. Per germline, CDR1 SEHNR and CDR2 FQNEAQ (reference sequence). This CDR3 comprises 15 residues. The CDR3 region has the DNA TGTGCCAGCAGCCCTGTTTGGGACAGCCAGTATGGCTACACCTTC. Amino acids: CASSPVWDSQYGYTF.

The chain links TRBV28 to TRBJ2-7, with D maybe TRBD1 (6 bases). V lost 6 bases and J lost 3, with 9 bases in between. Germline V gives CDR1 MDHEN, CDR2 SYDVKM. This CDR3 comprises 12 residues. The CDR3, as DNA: TGTGCCAGCAGCCACAGGGTCTACGAGCAGTACTTC. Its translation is CASSHRVYEQYF.

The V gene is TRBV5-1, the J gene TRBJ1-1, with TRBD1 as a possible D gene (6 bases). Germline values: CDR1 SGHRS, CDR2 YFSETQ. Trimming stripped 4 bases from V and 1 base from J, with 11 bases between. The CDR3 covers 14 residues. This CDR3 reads CASSAGTQNTEAFF. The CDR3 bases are TGCGCCAGCAGCGCAGGGACACAGAACACTGAAGCTTTCTTT. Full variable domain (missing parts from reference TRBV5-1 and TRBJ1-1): KAGVTQTPRYLIKTRGQQVTLSCSPISGHRSVSWYQQTPGQGLQFLFEYFSETQRNKGNFPGRFSGRQFSNSRSEMNVSTLELGDSALYLCASSAGTQNTEAFFGQGTRLTVV.

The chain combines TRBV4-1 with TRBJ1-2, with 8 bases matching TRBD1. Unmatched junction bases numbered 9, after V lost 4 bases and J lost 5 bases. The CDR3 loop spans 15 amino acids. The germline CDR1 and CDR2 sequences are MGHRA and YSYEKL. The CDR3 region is CASSPRDRGRYGYTF. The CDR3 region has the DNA TGCGCCAGCAGCCCCCGAGACAGGGGAAGGTATGGCTACACCTTC.

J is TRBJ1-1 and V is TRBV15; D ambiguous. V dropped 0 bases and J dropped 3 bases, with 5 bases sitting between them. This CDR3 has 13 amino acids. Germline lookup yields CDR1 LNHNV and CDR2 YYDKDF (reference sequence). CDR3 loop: CATSRDEDTEAFF. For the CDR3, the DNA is TGTGCCACCAGCAGAGACGAGGACACTGAAGCTTTCTTT.

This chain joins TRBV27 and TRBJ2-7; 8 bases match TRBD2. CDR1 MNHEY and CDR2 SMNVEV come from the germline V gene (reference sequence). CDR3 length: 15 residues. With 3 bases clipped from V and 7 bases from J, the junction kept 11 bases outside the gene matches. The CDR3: CASSFRTSGGGEQYF. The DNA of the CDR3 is TGTGCCAGCAGTTTTAGAACTAGCGGAGGCGGGGAGCAGTACTTC.

As DNA, the CDR3 is TGTGCCAGCAGCTTAATCAGAACGAACACTGAAGCTTTCTTT. Its protein is CASSLIRTNTEAFF. The rearrangement links TRBV7-9 to TRBJ1-1; D remains ambiguous. With 2 bases removed from V and 1 base from J, the gap between germline ends came to 8 bases. In germline, CDR1 is SEHNR, CDR2 FQNEAQ (reference sequence). The CDR3 has 14 amino acids. Complete variable domain (other parts from reference TRBV7-9 and TRBJ1-1): DTGVSQNPRHKITKRGQNVTFRCDPISEHNRLYWYRQTLGQGPEFLTYFQNEAQLEKSRLLSDRFSAERPKGSFSTLEIQRTEQGDSAMYLCASSLIRTNTEAFFGQGTRLTVV.

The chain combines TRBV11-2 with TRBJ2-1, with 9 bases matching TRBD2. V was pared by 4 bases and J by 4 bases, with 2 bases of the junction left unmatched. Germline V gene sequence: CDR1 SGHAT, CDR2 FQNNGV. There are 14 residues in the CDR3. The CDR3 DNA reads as TGTGCCAGCAGCTCCGGACTAGCGTACAATGAGCAGTTCTTC. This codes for CASSSGLAYNEQFF.

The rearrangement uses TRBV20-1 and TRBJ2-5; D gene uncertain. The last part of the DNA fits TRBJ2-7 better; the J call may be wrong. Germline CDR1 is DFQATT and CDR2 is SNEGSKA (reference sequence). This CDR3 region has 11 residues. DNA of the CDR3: TGCAGTGCTAGTCATCTCTACGAGCAGTACTTC. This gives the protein CSASHLYEQYF.

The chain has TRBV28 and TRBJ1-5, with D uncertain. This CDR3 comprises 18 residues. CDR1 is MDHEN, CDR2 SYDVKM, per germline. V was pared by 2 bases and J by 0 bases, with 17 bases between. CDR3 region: CASSLGPRVSGSNQPQHF. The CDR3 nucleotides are TGTGCCAGCAGTTTAGGGCCTCGGGTTAGTGGTAGCAATCAGCCCCAGCATTTT. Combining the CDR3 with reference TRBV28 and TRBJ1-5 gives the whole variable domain DVKVTQSSRYLVKRTGEKVFLECVQDMDHENMFWYRQDPGLGLRLIYFSYDVKMKEKGDIPEGYSVSREKKERFSLILESASTNQTSMYLCASSLGPRVSGSNQPQHFGDGTRLSIL.

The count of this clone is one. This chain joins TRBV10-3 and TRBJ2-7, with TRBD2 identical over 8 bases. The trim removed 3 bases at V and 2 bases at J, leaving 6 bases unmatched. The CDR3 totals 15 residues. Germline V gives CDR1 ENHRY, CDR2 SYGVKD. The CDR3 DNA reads TGTGCCATCAGTGATCTGAGCGGGAGTACCTACGAGCAGTACTTC. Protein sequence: CAISDLSGSTYEQYF.

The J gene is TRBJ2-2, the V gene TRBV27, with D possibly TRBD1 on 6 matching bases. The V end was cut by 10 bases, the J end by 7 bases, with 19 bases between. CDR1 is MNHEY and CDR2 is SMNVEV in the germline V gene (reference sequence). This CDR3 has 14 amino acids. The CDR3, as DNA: TGTGCCAACAGGTGGACAGAAGGAATCGGGGAGCTGTTTTTT. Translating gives CANRWTEGIGELFF.

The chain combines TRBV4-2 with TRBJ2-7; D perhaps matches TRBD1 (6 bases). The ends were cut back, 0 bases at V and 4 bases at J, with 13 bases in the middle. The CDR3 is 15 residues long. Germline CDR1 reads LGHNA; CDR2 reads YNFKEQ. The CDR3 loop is CASSQDGTPEYEQYF. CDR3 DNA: TGTGCCAGCAGCCAAGATGGGACACCGGAATACGAGCAGTACTTC.

In DNA, the CDR3 is TGTGCCAGCAGTGAAGCAAACGGGACGCCCTATGAAAAACTGTTTTTT. It codes for CASSEANGTPYEKLFF. The chain combines TRBV25-1 with TRBJ1-4, with a weak D call TRBD1 (5 bases). Germline CDR1 MGHDK, CDR2 SYGVNS. The CDR3 consists of 16 residues. The ends were cut back, 2 bases at V and 6 bases at J, with 16 bases in the middle. Full variable domain (rest looked up from reference TRBV25-1 and TRBJ1-4): EADIYQTPRYLVIGTGKKITLECSQTMGHDKMYWYQQDPGMELHLIHYSYGVNSTEKGDLSSESTVSRIRTEHFPLTLESARPSHTSQYLCASSEANGTPYEKLFFGSGTQLSVL.

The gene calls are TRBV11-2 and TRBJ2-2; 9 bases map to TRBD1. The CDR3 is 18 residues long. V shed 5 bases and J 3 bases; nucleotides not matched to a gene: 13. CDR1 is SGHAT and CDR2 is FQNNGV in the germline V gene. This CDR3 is CASSPTSSGTGHTGELFF. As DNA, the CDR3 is TGTGCCAGCAGCCCCACCAGCTCCGGGACAGGGCACACCGGGGAGCTGTTTTTT.

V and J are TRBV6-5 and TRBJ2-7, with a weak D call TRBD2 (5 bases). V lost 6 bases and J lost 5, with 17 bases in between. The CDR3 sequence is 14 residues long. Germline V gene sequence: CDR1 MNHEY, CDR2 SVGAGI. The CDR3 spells CASSSGIYSDEQYF. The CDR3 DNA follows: TGTGCCAGCAGCTCCGGGATATACAGCGACGAGCAGTACTTC.

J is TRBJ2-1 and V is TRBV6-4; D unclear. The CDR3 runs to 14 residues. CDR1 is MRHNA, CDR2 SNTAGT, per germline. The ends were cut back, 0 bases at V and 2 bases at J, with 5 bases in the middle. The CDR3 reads CASSDSHPYNEQFF. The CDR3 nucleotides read TGTGCCAGCAGTGACTCCCACCCCTACAATGAGCAGTTCTTC.

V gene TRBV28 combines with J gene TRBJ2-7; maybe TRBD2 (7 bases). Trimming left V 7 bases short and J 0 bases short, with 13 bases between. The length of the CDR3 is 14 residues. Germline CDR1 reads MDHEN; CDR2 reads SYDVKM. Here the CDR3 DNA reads TGTGCCAGCAATAGGGGGGGTAGCTCCTACGAGCAGTACTTC. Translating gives CASNRGGSSYEQYF. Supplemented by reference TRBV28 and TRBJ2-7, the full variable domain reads DVKVTQSSRYLVKRTGEKVFLECVQDMDHENMFWYRQDPGLGLRLIYFSYDVKMKEKGDIPEGYSVSREKKERFSLILESASTNQTSMYLCASNRGGSSYEQYFGPGTRLTVT.

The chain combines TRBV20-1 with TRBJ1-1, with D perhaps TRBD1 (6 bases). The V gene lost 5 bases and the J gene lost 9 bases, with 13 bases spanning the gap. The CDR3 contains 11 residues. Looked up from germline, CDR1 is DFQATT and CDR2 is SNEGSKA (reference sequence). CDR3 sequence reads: CSAYDRRQAFF. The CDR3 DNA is TGCAGTGCTTATGACAGGAGACAAGCTTTCTTT.

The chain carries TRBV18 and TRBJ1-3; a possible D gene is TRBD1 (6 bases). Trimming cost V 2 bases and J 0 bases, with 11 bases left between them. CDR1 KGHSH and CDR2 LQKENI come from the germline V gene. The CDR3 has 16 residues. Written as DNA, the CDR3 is TGTGCCAGCTCACCAATGTCGACAGGCTCTGGAAACACCATATATTTT. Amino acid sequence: CASSPMSTGSGNTIYF.

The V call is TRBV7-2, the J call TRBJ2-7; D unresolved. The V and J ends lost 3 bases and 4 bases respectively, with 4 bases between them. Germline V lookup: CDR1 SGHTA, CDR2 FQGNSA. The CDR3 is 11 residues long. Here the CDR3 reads CASSFNYEQYF. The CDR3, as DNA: TGTGCCAGCAGCTTCAATTACGAGCAGTACTTC.

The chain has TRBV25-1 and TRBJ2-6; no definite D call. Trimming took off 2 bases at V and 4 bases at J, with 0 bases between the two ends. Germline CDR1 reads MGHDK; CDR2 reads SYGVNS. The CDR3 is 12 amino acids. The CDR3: CASSEGANVLTF. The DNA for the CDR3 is TGTGCCAGCAGTGAAGGGGCCAACGTCCTGACTTTC.

Here the CDR3 DNA reads TGTGCCAGCAGCTTAAGCGGGAGCCTATACGAGCAGTACTTC. Amino acid sequence: CASSLSGSLYEQYF. The V gene is TRBV11-2, the J gene TRBJ2-7, with TRBD2 identical over 8 bases. The CDR3 has 14 amino acids. CDR1 and CDR2 from the germline V gene are SGHAT and FQNNGV. V shed 2 bases, J shed 4 bases, and the junction held 4 bases outside the gene matches. The full variable domain, completed using reference TRBV11-2 and TRBJ2-7, is EAGVAQSPRYKIIEKRQSVAFWCNPISGHATLYWYQQILGQGPKLLIQFQNNGVVDDSQLPKDRFSAERLKGVDSTLKIQPAKLEDSAVYLCASSLSGSLYEQYFGPGTRLTVT.

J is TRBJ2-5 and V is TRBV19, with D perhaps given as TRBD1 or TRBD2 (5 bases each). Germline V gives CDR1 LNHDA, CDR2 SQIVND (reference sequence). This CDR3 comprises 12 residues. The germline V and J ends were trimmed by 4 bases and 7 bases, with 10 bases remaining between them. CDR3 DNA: TGTGCCAGTAGTACGGGGCTAGGGACCCAGTACTTC. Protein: CASSTGLGTQYF.

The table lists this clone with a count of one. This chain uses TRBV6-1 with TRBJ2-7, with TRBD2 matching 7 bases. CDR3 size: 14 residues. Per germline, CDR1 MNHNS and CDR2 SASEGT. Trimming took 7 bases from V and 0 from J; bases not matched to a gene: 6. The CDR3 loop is CASTTGTNSYEQYF. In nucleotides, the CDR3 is TGTGCCAGCACGACGGGGACTAACTCCTACGAGCAGTACTTC.

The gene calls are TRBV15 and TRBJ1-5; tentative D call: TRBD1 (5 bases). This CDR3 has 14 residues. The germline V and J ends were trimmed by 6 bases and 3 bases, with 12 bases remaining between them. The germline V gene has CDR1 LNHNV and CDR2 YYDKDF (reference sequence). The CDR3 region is CATSLGVDNQPQHF. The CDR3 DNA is TGTGCCACCAGTCTGGGGGTCGACAATCAGCCCCAGCATTTT.